This T cell receptor (beta chain) was recovered during a study of CD8 T cells in Susac syndrome. Sequencing of TCR beta covered CD8+ and CD4+ T cells obtained from blood. FACS enriched CD8+ TEMRA cells, while bulk CD8+ and CD4+ were negatively isolated. Germline loops: CDR1 MNHEY, CDR2 SVGEGT. The CDR3 contains 15 residues. The V gene lost 0 bases and the J gene lost 1 base, with 9 bases spanning the gap. RNA in amounts of roughly 0.5 to 1 ug was reverse transcribed with random hexamers. TCRdb used MiXCR to reprocess the immunoSEQ multiplex PCR reads, holding one entry per CDR3 protein. The repertoire holds roughly 190,000 distinct CDR3 sequences, with more than 90% as singletons.

This rearrangement joins TRBV6-2 or TRBV6-3 to TRBJ2-5; no clear D gene. Sequencing was performed on CD4+ T cells from PBMCs. This clonotype was obtained from a human donor with Susac syndrome. CDR3 DNA: TGTGCCAGCAGTTACTCTCCCAGATTCCAAGAGACCCAGTACTTC. As protein: CASSYSPRFQETQYF.